The present T cell receptor (beta chain) was sequenced within a study of blood T cell repertoires in COVID-19. Turning to the study itself: Italy, Spain and the United States were the sources of the convalescent and acute COVID-19 samples. T cells, B-cell-depleted T cells, or PBMCs provided the cDNA or gDNA that served as material.

Germline CDR1 reads SGHNT; CDR2 reads YYREEE (reference sequence). The CDR3 has 14 residues. The junction had 5 bases not matched to a gene; V was cut back by 2 bases and J by 5 bases. Original methodology: Amplified reference gene primers provided the basis for estimating nucleated cell counts. This table comes from immunoSEQ multiplex PCR, and its TCRdb copy is limited to in-frame clones, with some not included. V and J calls plus clone size are reproduced from that table; the DNA served to infer D and trimming. The sample has 70,000 to 95,000 clones; approximately 84% are singletons. The sequence was obtained from a human donor in a cohort sampled during active COVID-19. V usage is TRBV5-4 and J usage is TRBJ1-1; TRBD1 agrees at 8 bases. The sequenced material came from peripheral blood. The DNA of the CDR3 is TGTGCCAGCAGCTTCGGACAGGGTGGGACTGAAGCTTTCTTT. Amino acids: CASSFGQGGTEAFF.